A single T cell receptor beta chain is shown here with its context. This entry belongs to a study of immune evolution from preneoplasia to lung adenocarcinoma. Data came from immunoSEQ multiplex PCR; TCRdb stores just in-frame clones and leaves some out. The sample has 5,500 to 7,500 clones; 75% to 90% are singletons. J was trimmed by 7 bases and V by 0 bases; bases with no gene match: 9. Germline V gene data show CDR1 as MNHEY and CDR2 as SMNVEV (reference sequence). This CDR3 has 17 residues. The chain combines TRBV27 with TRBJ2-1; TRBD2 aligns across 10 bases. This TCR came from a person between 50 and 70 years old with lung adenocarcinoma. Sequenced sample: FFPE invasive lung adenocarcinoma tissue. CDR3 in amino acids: CASSLSSGRAGKNEQFF. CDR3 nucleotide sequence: TGTGCCAGCAGTTTATCAAGCGGGAGGGCCGGCAAGAATGAGCAGTTCTTC.